This TCR beta chain was retrieved from a study of blood T cells in healthy people across ages. It was with a sample-barcoded 5' primer and a J-beta primer mix that a second PCR of roughly 7 to 12 cycles was run. MiXCR, applied by TCRdb to the 5' RACE reads, yields one record per CDR3 protein. Of about 830,000 distinct CDR3 sequences in the sample, about 62% were seen once. CDR3 length: 16 amino acids. Trimming left V 3 bases short and J 6 bases short, with 19 bases between. A minimum of 6 micrograms of total RNA was extracted per sample. The receptor's source is a man aged 30-40 years in good health. The chain links TRBV12-3 or TRBV12-4 to TRBJ2-3; the D gene could be TRBD1 or TRBD2 (7 bases each). Sequenced sample: blood. CDR3 residues: CASSLGSGGGRDTQYF. In nucleotides, the CDR3 is TGTGCCAGCAGTTTGGGATCAGGGGGGGGCCGGGATACGCAGTATTTT.